The rows below give T cell receptor beta chains drawn from one sample of a study of cytomegalovirus exposure and HLA in healthy donors. The method was immunoSEQ multiplex PCR; TCRdb's version includes in-frame clones alone and lacks a portion of them. The sample lists more than 85,000 clones; more than 80% were seen once. The sequenced sample was PBMCs. These TCRs come from a man aged 18 to 35 in good health and CMV-seronegative. CDR3s leave out the opening cysteine and the closing phenylalanine or tryptophan. Fields, in order: V gene, J gene, D gene, CDR3 protein. D genes are given only for firm matches.

TRBV9	TRBJ2-2	NA	ASSNRDKNTGELF
TRBV29-1	TRBJ2-7	NA	SVLGGPMGSYEQY
TRBV7-2	TRBJ2-3	NA	ASSVKGRAADTQY
TRBV19	TRBJ2-1	TRBD2	ASSPGRPSEQF
TRBV2	TRBJ1-2	TRBD1	ASSTDRGNGYT
TRBV10-1	TRBJ1-2	NA	ASSESRGFGYT
TRBV28	TRBJ1-1	NA	ASSSNRILMNTEAF
TRBV6-1	TRBJ1-2	TRBD1	ASRGEGGAGGYT
TRBV5-1	TRBJ2-3	TRBD2	ASSFPSGSTDTQY
TRBV29-1	TRBJ2-3	NA	SVGRGGAEPDTQY
TRBV27	TRBJ1-4	NA	ASSIQWGGNEKLF
TRBV25-1	TRBJ2-2	NA	ASSDPRGVPGELF
TRBV6-6	TRBJ2-3	NA	ASSYPGTSTDTQY
TRBV9	TRBJ2-7	NA	ASSPPGEQY
TRBV4-3	TRBJ1-1	TRBD1	ASSQDHRGVLGAF
TRBV19	TRBJ2-7	TRBD1	ASTTGTATQY
TRBV10-3	TRBJ1-2	TRBD1	AISTGTANYGYT
TRBV6-6	TRBJ2-4	TRBD2	ASSYETSAQY
TRBV7-9	TRBJ1-4	NA	ASSPGVVGEKLF
TRBV5-1	TRBJ2-1	NA	ASRRVGGDNEQF
TRBV7-9	TRBJ2-7	TRBD1	ASSLDGTGGEQY
TRBV9	TRBJ2-1	TRBD2	ASSSSLAGGLGYNEQF
TRBV4-1	TRBJ2-4	NA	ASSQVSGLAKNIQY
TRBV6-6	TRBJ2-5	TRBD1	ASSPRQGLETQY
TRBV5-4	TRBJ2-1	TRBD1	ASSQGQGALDEQF
TRBV5-5	TRBJ1-2	TRBD1	ASGTALYGYT
TRBV7-9	TRBJ1-2	TRBD1	ASSPGQGANYGYT
TRBV9	TRBJ2-3	TRBD2	ASSPPRLAGVTDTQY
TRBV30	TRBJ2-7	TRBD2	AWRTSGTYEQY
TRBV9	TRBJ2-6	TRBD2	ASSENSGTSSSGANVLT
TRBV11-3	TRBJ2-1	NA	ASSLGYSPNNEQF
TRBV28	TRBJ2-7	NA	ASYSSPTYEQY
TRBV10-1	TRBJ2-7	TRBD2	ASSRLAGAYEQY
TRBV28	TRBJ1-2	NA	ASSFGPDIKNYGYT
TRBV4-2	TRBJ2-1	TRBD2	ASSQETSGSINEQF
TRBV5-1	TRBJ1-1	NA	ASSSGDMNTEAF
TRBV7-2	TRBJ1-3	NA	ASSLGMRSGNTIY
TRBV5-1	TRBJ2-2	TRBD1	ASSRDRYWSTGELF
TRBV28	TRBJ1-2	NA	ASSQRGHNYGYT